Given below is one T cell receptor beta chain in context. The sample comes from a study of patients and donors after allogeneic stem cell transplantation. CDR1 and CDR2 from the germline V gene are MDHEN and SYDVKM. The V segment lost 5 bases and the J segment 2 bases; nucleotides outside the gene matches: 7. The CDR3 spans 15 residues. In TCRdb, the RT-PCR reads were re-called with MiXCR into one record per CDR3 protein. The sample includes approximately 200,000 distinct CDR3 sequences, 38% of them seen just once. The chain links TRBV28 to TRBJ2-7; 9 nucleotides match TRBD2. Specimen: blood, either unsorted or a sorted T cell fraction (not recorded which). This sequence was found in a human donor who was either an allogeneic HSCT recipient or a stem cell or donor lymphocyte infusion donor (not recorded which). It is not recorded whose cells these are; they may come from a transplant donor. In nucleotides, the CDR3 is TGTGCCAGCAGTGCTGGGACTAGCCAGACCTACGAGCAGTACTTC. It specifies CASSAGTSQTYEQYF.